This T cell receptor (beta chain) was profiled in a study of cytomegalovirus exposure and HLA in healthy donors. There are 13 residues in the CDR3. Germline V lookup: CDR1 MNHNS, CDR2 SASEGT. V lost 7 bases and J 10 bases, leaving 17 bases between the germline ends. The PCR made use of 60 Vbeta and 13 Jbeta primers. Data came from immunoSEQ multiplex PCR; TCRdb stores just in-frame clones and leaves some out. The sample carries around 160,000 clones, around 67% recorded once. This clone was counted at least ten times. The chain combines TRBV6-1 with TRBJ2-1; tentative D call: TRBD2 (6 bases). Sequenced material: PBMCs. The source of this sequence is a woman between 18 and 29 years old in good health and CMV-seropositive. The CDR3 is CASNRDSHEEQFF. As DNA, the CDR3 is TGTGCCAGCAACCGGGACTCTCATGAGGAGCAGTTCTTC.